A single sample gave rise to the 29 T cell receptor beta chains below, sequenced in a study of blood T cell repertoires in COVID-19. Sequenced by immunoSEQ multiplex PCR; TCRdb stores in-frame clones only, minus some. This sample has 200,000 to 300,000 clones, with around 90% found just once. Sequences were obtained from peripheral blood. The receptor source for this set is a man between 25 and 39 years old with COVID-19, enrolled during active disease.

This sequence joins TRBV25-1 and TRBJ2-7; the D is unclear. The CDR3 is made up of 13 amino acids. Trimming took 1 base from V and 3 from J, leaving 7 bases between them. The germline CDR1 and CDR2 sequences are MGHDK and SYGVNS. The CDR3 is CASSESHFYEQYF. The CDR3 region has the DNA TGTGCCAGCAGTGAATCCCATTTCTACGAGCAGTACTTC.

The V gene is TRBV4-1, the J gene TRBJ1-1; weak D call: TRBD1 (6 bases). V gave up 4 bases and J gave up 5 bases, with 17 bases separating them. The V gene's germline CDR1 is MGHRA and CDR2 YSYEKL. This CDR3 has 15 amino acids. CDR3 residues: CASSLEEQGWTEAFF. The CDR3 DNA sequence: TGCGCCAGCAGCCTTGAGGAACAGGGCTGGACTGAAGCTTTCTTT.

This clone has a single count. V and J are TRBV4-1 and TRBJ1-3, with D maybe TRBD1 (6 bases). The CDR3 has 15 amino acids. Germline V gene lookup returns CDR1 MGHRA and CDR2 YSYEKL. Trimming left V 5 bases short and J 0 bases short, with 11 bases between. CDR3 sequence: CASSDMTGSGNTIYF. CDR3 nucleotide sequence: TGCGCCAGCAGCGATATGACAGGCTCTGGAAACACCATATATTTT.

The rearrangement uses TRBV6-5 and TRBJ1-2; D is perhaps TRBD1 (6 bases). The CDR3 spans 14 residues. The V gene lost 5 bases and the J gene lost 5 bases, with 15 bases spanning the gap. Germline values: CDR1 MNHEY, CDR2 SVGAGI. CDR3 amino acids: CASSPRGDIYGYTF. CDR3 coding DNA: TGTGCCAGCAGTCCCAGGGGCGACATATATGGCTACACCTTC.

The chain joins TRBV2 to TRBJ2-3; weak D call: TRBD1 (6 bases). CDR3 size: 15 residues. The germline CDR1 and CDR2 sequences are SNHLY and FYNNEI. The germline V and J ends were trimmed by 4 bases and 6 bases, with 17 bases remaining between them. The CDR3 region has the DNA TGTGCCAGCAGTGCTCTGGCCTGGGGACACGATACGCAGTATTTT. Protein sequence: CASSALAWGHDTQYF.

J is TRBJ1-1 and V is TRBV5-6; no definite D call. The CDR3 loop spans 14 amino acids. Per the germline V gene, CDR1 is SGHDT and CDR2 is YYEEEE. V lost 0 bases and J lost 0, with 6 bases in between. CDR3 in DNA: TGTGCCAGCAGCTTGGCAAGCCTGAACACTGAAGCTTTCTTT. Residues: CASSLASLNTEAFF.

V usage is TRBV7-9 and J usage is TRBJ1-1; D not resolved. V was cut by 5 bases and J by 11 bases, with 15 bases left in between. Per the germline V gene, CDR1 is SEHNR and CDR2 is FQNEAQ (reference sequence). The CDR3 spans 12 residues. The CDR3 DNA reads as TGTGCCAGCAGCCCCGGGTCGTTTGGGGCTTTCTTT. This gives the protein CASSPGSFGAFF.

The rearrangement links TRBV5-1 to TRBJ1-6; 9 bases agree with TRBD1. This CDR3 comprises 14 residues. Germline V CDR1 and CDR2: SGHRS, YFSETQ. The ends lost 7 bases at V and 8 bases at J; junction bases unmatched: 7. The CDR3 DNA follows: TGCGCCAGCCGGACACAGGGGGCTGATTCACCCCTCCACTTT. Translating gives CASRTQGADSPLHF. The entire variable domain, with the rest obtained from reference TRBV5-1 and TRBJ1-6, is as follows: KAGVTQTPRYLIKTRGQQVTLSCSPISGHRSVSWYQQTPGQGLQFLFEYFSETQRNKGNFPGRFSGRQFSNSRSEMNVSTLELGDSALYLCASRTQGADSPLHFGNGTRLTVT.

The chain joins TRBV4-1 to TRBJ2-1; TRBD2 matches at 11 bases. V trimming: 2 bases; J trimming: 7 bases; junction bases outside the gene matches: 7. CDR3 size: 16 residues. Germline-derived CDR1 and CDR2 are MGHRA and YSYEKL. This CDR3 reads CASSQLAGGPVNEQFF. The CDR3, as DNA: TGCGCCAGCAGCCAATTAGCGGGGGGGCCGGTTAATGAGCAGTTCTTC.

The chain couples TRBV3-1 (or the pseudogene TRBV3-2) to TRBJ2-2, with D uncertain. V lost 0 bases to trimming and J lost 2 bases, with 13 bases between them. Germline CDR1 and CDR2: LGHDT and YNNKEL (reference sequence). There are 17 residues in the CDR3. DNA of the CDR3: TGTGCCAGCAGCCAAGATGTTGGCACAGTAAACACCGGGGAGCTGTTTTTT. It encodes CASSQDVGTVNTGELFF.

This clone was observed a few times. The chain joins TRBV5-1 to TRBJ2-1; a weak D match, TRBD1 (6 bases). The CDR3 loop spans 16 amino acids. Germline CDR1 reads SGHRS; CDR2 reads YFSETQ. The ends were cut back, 0 bases at V and 0 bases at J, with 10 bases in the middle. This CDR3 is CASSLETGASYNEQFF. As DNA, the CDR3 is TGCGCCAGCAGCTTGGAGACAGGCGCCTCCTACAATGAGCAGTTCTTC. The variable domain in full, completed from reference TRBV5-1 and TRBJ2-1, reads KAGVTQTPRYLIKTRGQQVTLSCSPISGHRSVSWYQQTPGQGLQFLFEYFSETQRNKGNFPGRFSGRQFSNSRSEMNVSTLELGDSALYLCASSLETGASYNEQFFGPGTRLTVL.

The rearrangement links TRBV4-1 to TRBJ1-5; 8 nucleotides agree with TRBD1. The J segment lost 4 bases and the V segment lost 1 base, leaving 6 bases of the junction unmatched. Germline V gene data show CDR1 as MGHRA and CDR2 as YSYEKL. The CDR3 is 16 residues long. The CDR3 reads CASSQAPYRGNQPQHF. The CDR3 nucleotides read TGCGCCAGCAGCCAAGCTCCCTACAGGGGGAATCAGCCCCAGCATTTT.

A word on this clone: At one end, the junction sequence differs from germline, possibly due to a read error. The J gene is TRBJ2-1, the V gene TRBV2, with TRBD1 matching over 9 bases. Germline V gene lookup returns CDR1 SNHLY and CDR2 FYNNEI. The CDR3 consists of 12 residues. CDR3 region: CASSDKGTGRIF. The CDR3 coding sequence is TGTGCCAGCAGTGACAAGGGGACAGGGAGGATCTTC.

The rearrangement uses TRBV21-1 and TRBJ1-5; the DNA was not used to check the table's D call, TRBD1. TRBV21-1 is annotated as a pseudogene. The CDR3 is made up of 20 amino acids. The CDR3 spells CASSQRTVQIPLKRVQPQHF. CDR3 DNA sequence: TGTGCCAGCAGCCAGAGGACAGTACAGATACCCCTTAAACGGGTTCAGCCCCAGCATTTT.

The genes are TRBV6-5 and TRBJ1-2; TRBD1 might be the D (6 bases). Per germline, CDR1 MNHEY and CDR2 SVGAGI. V was shortened by 8 bases and J by 8 bases, with 15 bases between the two germline ends. This CDR3 has 12 amino acids. CDR3 protein: CASFLGGAGYTF. In DNA, the CDR3 is TGTGCCAGCTTCCTCGGGGGGGCGGGCTACACCTTC.

The chain links TRBV2 to TRBJ1-5, with 8 nucleotides matching TRBD1. Unmatched junction bases numbered 8, after V lost 1 base and J lost 3 bases. The CDR3 is made up of 17 amino acids. Germline CDR1 SNHLY, CDR2 FYNNEI. In DNA form, the CDR3 reads TGTGCCAGCAGTGAAGGGACAGGGTTGAAGGACAATCAGCCCCAGCATTTT. Protein: CASSEGTGLKDNQPQHF.

This clone showed up just once. This chain links TRBV7-3 with TRBJ1-6; D call uncertain. With 5 bases removed from V and 7 bases from J, the gap between germline ends came to 12 bases. This CDR3 contains 14 residues. Germline lookup yields CDR1 SGHTA and CDR2 FQGTGA. CDR3 coding DNA: TGTGCCAGCAGCCCCGGAGGGAGCAATTCACCCCTCCACTTT. Amino acid sequence: CASSPGGSNSPLHF.

This clone was observed once. V gene TRBV27 combines with J gene TRBJ2-7; D perhaps matches TRBD1 (6 bases). V lost 6 bases and J lost 0, with 9 bases in between. The CDR3 has 13 amino acids. Germline CDR1 is MNHEY and CDR2 is SMNVEV (reference sequence). CDR3 nucleotides: TGTGCCAGCAGGAGGGACAACTCCTACGAGCAGTACTTC. Residues: CASRRDNSYEQYF.

The chain is built from TRBV5-4 and TRBJ2-6; TRBD1 matches at 7 bases. V lost 4 bases and J lost 4; bases outside the gene matches: 8. The germline CDR1 and CDR2 sequences are SGHNT and YYREEE (reference sequence). This CDR3 has 16 residues. The CDR3 here is CASSIYRGSGANVLTF. The CDR3 DNA follows: TGTGCCAGCAGCATATACAGGGGCTCCGGGGCCAACGTCCTGACTTTC.

V usage is TRBV19 and J usage is TRBJ1-4; possible D gene TRBD1, 5 bases. The V and J ends lost 1 base and 10 bases respectively, with 13 bases between them. This CDR3 has 14 residues. Germline V CDR1 and CDR2: LNHDA, SQIVND (reference sequence). The DNA for the CDR3 is TGTGCCAGTAGTATAGCAACGACAGCATTAAAACTGTTTTTT. The encoded protein is CASSIATTALKLFF.

The chain joins TRBV28 to TRBJ2-7, with D perhaps matching TRBD1 (5 bases). The germline V and J ends were trimmed by 5 bases and 3 bases, with 14 bases remaining between them. The CDR3 is 14 residues long. Germline assignment: CDR1 MDHEN and CDR2 SYDVKM. The CDR3 coding sequence is TGTGCCAGCAGTCTACCCGGACAAGTCTACGAGCAGTACTTC. Translating gives CASSLPGQVYEQYF.

V is TRBV27 and J is TRBJ2-5, with a tentative D call TRBD2 (5 bases). Germline CDR1 MNHEY, CDR2 SMNVEV (reference sequence). The CDR3 is 14 residues long. Between the trimmed V and J ends, which lost 2 bases and 2 bases, there was a span of 9 bases. In nucleotides, the CDR3 is TGTGCCAGCAGTTTAGGCGGGCGGCAAGAGACCCAGTACTTC. This translates into CASSLGGRQETQYF.

The chain links TRBV9 to TRBJ2-7; TRBD2 matches at 9 bases. Germline V gene lookup returns CDR1 SGDLS and CDR2 YYNGEE. The CDR3 has 15 amino acids. V lost 3 bases, J lost 3 bases, and 7 bases stayed unmatched. The DNA of the CDR3 is TGTGCCAGCAGCGCTTTTAGCGGGGGAAACTACGAGCAGTACTTC. Amino acids: CASSAFSGGNYEQYF.

The chain employs TRBV6-5 and TRBJ1-1, with 8 positions matching TRBD1. The CDR3 has 13 residues. Losses at the gene ends were 8 bases for V and 2 bases for J; bases not matched to a gene: 4. Germline V gene lookup returns CDR1 MNHEY and CDR2 SVGAGI. As DNA, the CDR3 is TGTGCCAGCCAGGGGGCCCTAAACACTGAAGCTTTCTTT. It encodes CASQGALNTEAFF.

The chain has TRBV5-1 and TRBJ2-2, with D unresolved. Deletions cut 0 bases from V and 0 bases from J, with 6 bases between. The CDR3 runs to 15 residues. From germline, CDR1 is SGHRS and CDR2 YFSETQ. The DNA for the CDR3 is TGCGCCAGCAGCTTGGAATACTCGAACACCGGGGAGCTGTTTTTT. Translating gives CASSLEYSNTGELFF.

This rearrangement joins TRBV24-1 to TRBJ2-3; 8 bases agree with TRBD1. Trimming cost V 5 bases and J 2 bases; bases outside gene matches: 8. The CDR3 has 16 residues. Germline loops: CDR1 KGHDR, CDR2 SFDVKD. CDR3 amino acids: CATSGGRGRTTDTQYF. CDR3 coding DNA: TGTGCCACCAGTGGAGGCAGGGGGCGAACCACAGATACGCAGTATTTT.

The V and J genes are TRBV11-2 and TRBJ1-2; 7 nucleotides line up with TRBD1. The V gene end was trimmed by 4 bases and the J gene end by 8 bases; junction bases not matched to a gene: 13. The CDR3 contains 15 residues. Germline CDR1 reads SGHAT; CDR2 reads FQNNGV. For the CDR3, the DNA is TGTGCCAGCAGCTCCCTGACAGGGTCGGTGGGGGGCTACACCTTC. Amino acids: CASSSLTGSVGGYTF.

This clone was seen only once. The gene calls are TRBV6-5 and TRBJ2-5, with D perhaps TRBD1 (5 bases). Trimming removed 8 bases from V and 0 bases from J, with 10 bases in between. CDR1 MNHEY and CDR2 SVGAGI come from the germline V gene. The CDR3 sequence is 13 residues long. The CDR3 reads CASLRTHQETQYF. The CDR3 region has the DNA TGTGCCAGCCTTCGGACACACCAAGAGACCCAGTACTTC.

The chain recombines TRBV7-3 with TRBJ2-2, with 8 bases identical to TRBD1. The CDR3 loop spans 13 amino acids. V shed 5 bases and J 5 bases; nucleotides not matched to a gene: 1. Germline V gene lookup returns CDR1 SGHTA and CDR2 FQGTGA. In nucleotides, the CDR3 is TGTGCCAGCAGCCGACAGGGGACCGGGGAGCTGTTTTTT. Translation gives CASSRQGTGELFF.